What follows are 6 T cell receptor beta chains derived from one specimen sequenced in a study of blood T cell repertoires in COVID-19. Sequencing used immunoSEQ multiplex PCR; TCRdb keeps in-frame clones, though not all of them. The sample consists of over 200,000 clones, around 90% of them appearing once. The specimen sequenced was peripheral blood. All receptors come from a man between 25 and 39 years old with acute or convalescent COVID-19.

This clone was recorded only once. V usage is TRBV5-1 and J usage is TRBJ2-5, with D possibly being TRBD1 (6 bases). Germline V CDR1 and CDR2: SGHRS, YFSETQ. The CDR3 consists of 15 residues. V gave up 4 bases and J gave up 1 base, with 14 bases separating them. The CDR3 is CASSPSGQLQETQYF. CDR3 in DNA: TGCGCCAGCAGCCCCAGCGGACAGCTCCAAGAGACCCAGTACTTC.

This rearrangement joins TRBV7-6 to TRBJ1-5; a weak D match, TRBD1 (5 bases). In germline, CDR1 is SGHVS, CDR2 FNYEAQ. Trimming took off 5 bases at V and 4 bases at J, with 12 bases between the two ends. The CDR3 runs 14 residues. The CDR3 DNA sequence: TGTGCCAGCAGCCCTGGGACTTTGAATCAGCCCCAGCATTTT. It codes for CASSPGTLNQPQHF.

The chain has TRBV19 and TRBJ2-7; TRBD1 agrees at 7 bases. The CDR3 is 14 amino acids. In germline, CDR1 is LNHDA, CDR2 SQIVND (reference sequence). J lost 5 bases, V lost 5 bases, and 9 bases had no gene match. The CDR3 nucleotides read TGTGCCAGTAGTTCGTCGACAGGGCGAAACGAGCAGTACTTC. Encoded protein: CASSSSTGRNEQYF.

The chain recombines TRBV4-1 with TRBJ2-2; 8 bases are a match to TRBD1. The ends lost 3 bases at V and 1 base at J; junction bases unmatched: 7. Germline CDR1 and CDR2: MGHRA and YSYEKL. The length of the CDR3 is 17 residues. The CDR3 reads CASSHQTGTGNTGELFF. The CDR3 DNA reads TGCGCCAGCAGCCACCAAACCGGGACAGGGAACACCGGGGAGCTGTTTTTT.

V usage is TRBV24-1 and J usage is TRBJ1-1; D possibly corresponds to TRBD1 (5 bases). Trimming shortened V by 4 bases and J by 6 bases, and 8 bases separated the two germline ends. CDR1 is KGHDR and CDR2 is SFDVKD in the germline V gene. This CDR3 is 12 amino acids long. The CDR3 sequence: CATSDTGSEAFF. The CDR3 DNA is TGTGCCACCAGTGACACAGGCTCTGAAGCTTTCTTT.

The table lists this clone with a count of one. The V gene is TRBV11-3, the J gene TRBJ1-2; perhaps TRBD1 as D (6 bases). Germline-derived CDR1 and CDR2 are SGHNT and YENEEA. V shed 5 bases and J shed 10 bases, with 29 bases lying between them. This CDR3 has 17 residues. The CDR3 DNA sequence: TGTGCCAGCAGCCGATTAATCCTTAACAGGGAAACATTGGACTACACCTTC. This encodes CASSRLILNRETLDYTF.